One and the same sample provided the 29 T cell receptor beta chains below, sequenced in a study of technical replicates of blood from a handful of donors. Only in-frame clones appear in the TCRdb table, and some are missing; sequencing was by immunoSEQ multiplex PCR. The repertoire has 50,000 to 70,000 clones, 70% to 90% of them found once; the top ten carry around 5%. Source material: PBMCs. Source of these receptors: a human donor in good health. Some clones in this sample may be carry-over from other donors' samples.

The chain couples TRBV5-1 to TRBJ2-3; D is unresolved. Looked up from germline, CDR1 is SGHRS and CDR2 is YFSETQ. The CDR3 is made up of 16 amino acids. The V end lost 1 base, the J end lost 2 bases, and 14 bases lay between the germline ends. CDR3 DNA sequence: TGCGCCAGCAGCTTGTACCACTTTATTAACACAGATACGCAGTATTTT. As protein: CASSLYHFINTDTQYF.

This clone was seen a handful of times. The CDR3 region is CASSQDIGYEQYF. CDR3 nucleotides: TGTGCCAGCAGCCAAGATATCGGCTACGAGCAGTACTTC. This chain links TRBV14 with TRBJ2-7; D not resolved. CDR1 SGHDN and CDR2 FVKESK come from the germline V gene. The germline V and J ends were trimmed by 0 bases and 3 bases, with 6 bases remaining between them. CDR3 length: 13 amino acids. Together with reference TRBV14 and TRBJ2-7, the CDR3 gives the full variable domain: EAGVTQFPSHSVIEKGQTVTLRCDPISGHDNLYWYRRVMGKEIKFLLHFVKESKQDESGMPNNRFLAERTGGTYSTLKVQPAELEDSGVYFCASSQDIGYEQYFGPGTRLTVT.

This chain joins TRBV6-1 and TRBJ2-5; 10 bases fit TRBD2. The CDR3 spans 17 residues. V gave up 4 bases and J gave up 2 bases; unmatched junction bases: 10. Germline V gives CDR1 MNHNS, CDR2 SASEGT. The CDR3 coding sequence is TGTGCCAGCAGTGCAAGCGAATCTAGCGGGGGACAAGAGACCCAGTACTTC. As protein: CASSASESSGGQETQYF.

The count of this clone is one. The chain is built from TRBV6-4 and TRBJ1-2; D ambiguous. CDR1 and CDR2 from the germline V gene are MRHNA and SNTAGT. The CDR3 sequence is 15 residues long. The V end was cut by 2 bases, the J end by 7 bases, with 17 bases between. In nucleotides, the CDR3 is TGTGCCAGCAGTGACACACGGACTGGCACGGTTGGCTACACCTTC. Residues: CASSDTRTGTVGYTF.

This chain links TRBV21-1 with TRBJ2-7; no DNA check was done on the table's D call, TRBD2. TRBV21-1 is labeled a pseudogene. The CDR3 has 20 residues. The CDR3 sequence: CASSKALKTTPGRVSYEQYF. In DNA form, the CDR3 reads TGTGCCAGCAGCAAAGCGCTTAAAACCACTCCTGGGCGGGTTTCCTACGAGCAGTACTTC.

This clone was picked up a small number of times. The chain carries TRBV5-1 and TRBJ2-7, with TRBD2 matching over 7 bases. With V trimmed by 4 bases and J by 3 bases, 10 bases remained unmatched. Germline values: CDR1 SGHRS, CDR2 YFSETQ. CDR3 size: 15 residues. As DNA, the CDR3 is TGCGCCAGCAGCGCGGGGGTGTTACTTATCTACGAGCAGTACTTC. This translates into CASSAGVLLIYEQYF.

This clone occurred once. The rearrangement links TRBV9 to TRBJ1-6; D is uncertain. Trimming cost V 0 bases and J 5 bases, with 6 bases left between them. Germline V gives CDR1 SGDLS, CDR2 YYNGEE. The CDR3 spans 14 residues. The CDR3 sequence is CASSVGGDNSPLHF. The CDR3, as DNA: TGTGCCAGCAGCGTAGGCGGAGATAATTCACCCCTCCACTTT.

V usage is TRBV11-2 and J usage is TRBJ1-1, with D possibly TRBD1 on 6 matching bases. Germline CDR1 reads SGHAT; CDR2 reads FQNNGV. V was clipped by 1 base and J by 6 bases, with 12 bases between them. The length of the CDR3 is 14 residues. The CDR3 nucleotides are TGTGCCAGCAGCTTAGTACAGGGTGTCGCTGAAGCTTTCTTT. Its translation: CASSLVQGVAEAFF.

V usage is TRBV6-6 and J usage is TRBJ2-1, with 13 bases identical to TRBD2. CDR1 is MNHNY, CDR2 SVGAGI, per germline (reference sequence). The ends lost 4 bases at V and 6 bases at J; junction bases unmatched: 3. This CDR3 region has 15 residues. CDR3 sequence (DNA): TGTGCCAGCAGTTTTGGGACTAGCGGGACCAATGAGCAGTTCTTC. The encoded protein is CASSFGTSGTNEQFF.

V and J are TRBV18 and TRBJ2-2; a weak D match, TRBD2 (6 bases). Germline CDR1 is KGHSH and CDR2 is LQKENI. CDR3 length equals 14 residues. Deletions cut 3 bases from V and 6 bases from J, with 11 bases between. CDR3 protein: CASSPRERAGELFF. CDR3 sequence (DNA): TGTGCCAGCTCACCCCGGGAGCGCGCCGGGGAGCTGTTTTTT. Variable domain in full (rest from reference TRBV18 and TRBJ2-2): NAGVMQNPRHLVRRRGQEARLRCSPMKGHSHVYWYRQLPEEGLKFMVYLQKENIIDESGMPKERFSAEFPKEGPSILRIQQVVRGDSAAYFCASSPRERAGELFFGEGSRLTVL.

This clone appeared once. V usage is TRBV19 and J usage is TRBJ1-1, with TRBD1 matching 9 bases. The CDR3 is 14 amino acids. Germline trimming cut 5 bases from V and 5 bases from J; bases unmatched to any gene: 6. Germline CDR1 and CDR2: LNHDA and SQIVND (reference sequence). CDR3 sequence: CASSVTGGRTEAFF. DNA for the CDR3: TGTGCCAGTAGTGTCACAGGGGGCAGGACTGAAGCTTTCTTT.

This chain's CDR3 is CASTRGVRKDEQYF. CDR3 DNA sequence: TGTGCCAGCACCCGGGGAGTTAGGAAGGACGAGCAGTACTTC. The J gene is TRBJ2-7, the V gene TRBV25-1; a possible D gene is TRBD2 (5 bases). V was pared by 7 bases and J by 5 bases, with 18 bases between. CDR3 size: 14 residues. Germline values: CDR1 MGHDK, CDR2 SYGVNS.

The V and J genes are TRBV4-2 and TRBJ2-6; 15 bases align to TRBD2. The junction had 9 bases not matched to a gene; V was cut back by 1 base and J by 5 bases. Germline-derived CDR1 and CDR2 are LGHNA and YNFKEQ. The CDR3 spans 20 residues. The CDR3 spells CASSQARGLAGGRRANVLTF. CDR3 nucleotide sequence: TGTGCCAGCAGCCAAGCGCGAGGACTAGCGGGGGGGCGGCGGGCCAACGTCCTGACTTTC.

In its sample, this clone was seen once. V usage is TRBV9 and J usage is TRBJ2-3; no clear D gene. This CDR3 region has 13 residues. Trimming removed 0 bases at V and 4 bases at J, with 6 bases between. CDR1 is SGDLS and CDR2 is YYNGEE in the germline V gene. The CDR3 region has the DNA TGTGCCAGCAGCGTAGGGCTAGCAGATACGCAGTATTTT. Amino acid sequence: CASSVGLADTQYF.

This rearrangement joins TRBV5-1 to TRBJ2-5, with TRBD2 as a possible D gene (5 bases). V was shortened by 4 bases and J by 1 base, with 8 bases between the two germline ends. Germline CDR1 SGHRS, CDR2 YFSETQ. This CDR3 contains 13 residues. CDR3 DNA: TGCGCCAGCAGCGGAGCGGTCCAAGAGACCCAGTACTTC. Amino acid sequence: CASSGAVQETQYF.

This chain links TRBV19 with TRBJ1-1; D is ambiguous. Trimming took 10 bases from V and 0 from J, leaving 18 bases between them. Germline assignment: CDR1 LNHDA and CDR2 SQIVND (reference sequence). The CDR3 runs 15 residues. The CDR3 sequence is CATSPGETLNTEAFF. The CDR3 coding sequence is TGTGCCACCAGTCCCGGGGAGACCTTGAACACTGAAGCTTTCTTT.

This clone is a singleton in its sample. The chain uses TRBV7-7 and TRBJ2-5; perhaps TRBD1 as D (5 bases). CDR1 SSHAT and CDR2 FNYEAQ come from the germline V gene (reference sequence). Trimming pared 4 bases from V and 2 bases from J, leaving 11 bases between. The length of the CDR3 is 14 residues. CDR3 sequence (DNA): TGTGCCAGCAGCTCCTCAGGGTTTCAAGAGACCCAGTACTTC. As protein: CASSSSGFQETQYF.

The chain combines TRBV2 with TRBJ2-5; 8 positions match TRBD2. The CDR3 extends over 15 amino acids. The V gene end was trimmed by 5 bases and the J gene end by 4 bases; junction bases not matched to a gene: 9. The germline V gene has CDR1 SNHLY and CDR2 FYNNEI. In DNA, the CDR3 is TGTGCCAGCAGTTACGATAGCGGGAACGTAGAGACCCAGTACTTC. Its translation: CASSYDSGNVETQYF.

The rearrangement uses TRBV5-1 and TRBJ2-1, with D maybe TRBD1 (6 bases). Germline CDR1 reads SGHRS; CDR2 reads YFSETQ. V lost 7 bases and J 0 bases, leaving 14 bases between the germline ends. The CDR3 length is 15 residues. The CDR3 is CASGTGSNSYNEQFF. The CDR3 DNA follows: TGCGCCAGCGGAACAGGGTCTAACTCCTACAATGAGCAGTTCTTC.

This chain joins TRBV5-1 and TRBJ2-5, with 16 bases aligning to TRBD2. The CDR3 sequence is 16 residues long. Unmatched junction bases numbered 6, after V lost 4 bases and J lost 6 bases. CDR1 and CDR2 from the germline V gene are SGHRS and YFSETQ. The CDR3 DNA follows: TGCGCCAGCAGCACAGGGACTAGCGGGGGGGACAAGACCCAGTACTTC. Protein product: CASSTGTSGGDKTQYF. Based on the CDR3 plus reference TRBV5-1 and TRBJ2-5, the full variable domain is KAGVTQTPRYLIKTRGQQVTLSCSPISGHRSVSWYQQTPGQGLQFLFEYFSETQRNKGNFPGRFSGRQFSNSRSEMNVSTLELGDSALYLCASSTGTSGGDKTQYFGPGTRLLVL.

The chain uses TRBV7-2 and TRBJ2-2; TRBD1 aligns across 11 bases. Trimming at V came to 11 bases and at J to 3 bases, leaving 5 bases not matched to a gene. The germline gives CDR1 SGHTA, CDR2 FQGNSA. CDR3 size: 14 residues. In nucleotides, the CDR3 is TGTGCCGGACAGGGGGCCATGGACACCGGGGAGCTGTTTTTT. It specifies CAGQGAMDTGELFF. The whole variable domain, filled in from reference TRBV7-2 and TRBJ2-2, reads GAGVSQSPSNKVTEKGKDVELRCDPISGHTALYWYRQSLGQGLEFLIYFQGNSAPDKSGLPSDRFSAERTGGSVSTLTIQRTQQEDSAVYLCAGQGAMDTGELFFGEGSRLTVL.

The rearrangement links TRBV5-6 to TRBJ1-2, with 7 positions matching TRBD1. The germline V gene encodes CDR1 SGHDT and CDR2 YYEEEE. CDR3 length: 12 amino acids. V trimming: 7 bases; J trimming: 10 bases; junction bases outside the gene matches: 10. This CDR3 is CASSLWDSYYTF. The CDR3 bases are TGTGCCAGCTCACTTTGGGACAGCTACTACACCTTC.

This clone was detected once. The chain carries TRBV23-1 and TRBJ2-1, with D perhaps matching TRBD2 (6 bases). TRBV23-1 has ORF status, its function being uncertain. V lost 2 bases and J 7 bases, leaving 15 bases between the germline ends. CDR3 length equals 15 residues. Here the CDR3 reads CASSQPALSGNEQFF. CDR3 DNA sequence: TGCGCCAGCAGTCAACCAGCCCTAAGCGGGAATGAGCAGTTCTTC.

CDR3 in DNA: TGTGCCAGCAGTGTGAGGGGGGGCGAGCAGTACTTC. Protein sequence: CASSVRGGEQYF. J is TRBJ2-7 and V is TRBV6-1, with TRBD2 as a possible D gene (7 bases). The CDR3 consists of 12 residues. V was clipped by 4 bases and J by 6 bases, with 10 bases between them. Germline values: CDR1 MNHNS, CDR2 SASEGT.

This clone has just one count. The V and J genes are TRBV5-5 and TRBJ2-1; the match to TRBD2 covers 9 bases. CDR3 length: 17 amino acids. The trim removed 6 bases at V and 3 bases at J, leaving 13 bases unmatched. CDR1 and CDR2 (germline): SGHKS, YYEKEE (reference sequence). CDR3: CASNLPTVAGVYNEQFF. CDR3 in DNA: TGTGCCAGCAACCTCCCGACAGTAGCGGGAGTCTACAATGAGCAGTTCTTC.

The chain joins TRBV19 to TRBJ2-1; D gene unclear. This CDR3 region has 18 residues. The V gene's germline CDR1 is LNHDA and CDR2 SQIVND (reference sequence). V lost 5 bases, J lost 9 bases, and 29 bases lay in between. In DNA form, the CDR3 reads TGTGCCAGTAGTCCAAGACTCCCGATCTCGACTCATGTGGGTGAGCAGTTCTTC. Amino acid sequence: CASSPRLPISTHVGEQFF.

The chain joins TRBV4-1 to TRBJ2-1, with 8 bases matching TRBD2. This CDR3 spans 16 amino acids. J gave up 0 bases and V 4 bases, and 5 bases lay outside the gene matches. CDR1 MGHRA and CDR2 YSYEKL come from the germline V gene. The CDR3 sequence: CASSPTSGSSYNEQFF. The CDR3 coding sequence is TGCGCCAGCAGCCCAACTAGCGGTAGCTCCTACAATGAGCAGTTCTTC.

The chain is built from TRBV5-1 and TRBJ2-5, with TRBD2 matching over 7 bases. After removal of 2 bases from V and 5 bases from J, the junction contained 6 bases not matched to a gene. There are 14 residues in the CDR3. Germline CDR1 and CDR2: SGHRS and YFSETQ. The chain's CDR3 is CASSLLGGWETQYF. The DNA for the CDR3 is TGCGCCAGCAGCTTACTGGGAGGGTGGGAGACCCAGTACTTC.

The CDR3 is CASSIGTGYGGELFF. The DNA of the CDR3 is TGTGCCAGTAGTATAGGAACAGGGTATGGCGGGGAGCTGTTTTTT. This sequence joins TRBV19 and TRBJ2-2; the D gene is possibly TRBD1 (6 bases). V gave up 1 base and J gave up 7 bases, with 13 bases separating them. Germline CDR1 LNHDA, CDR2 SQIVND (reference sequence). This CDR3 region has 15 residues.